The 5 T cell receptor beta chains below were found in one sample sequenced in a study of cytomegalovirus exposure and HLA in healthy donors. Vbeta (60) and Jbeta (13) primers were used in the PCR. This table comes from immunoSEQ multiplex PCR, and its TCRdb copy is limited to in-frame clones, with some not included. The repertoire includes approximately 150,000 clones, around 10% of them detected once, and over 1.5% sits in the top ten. Specimen: PBMCs. The source is a male donor in good health and CMV-seronegative.

This clone was seen a handful of times. The rearrangement links TRBV9 to TRBJ1-6; 9 bases align to TRBD1. Germline-derived CDR1 and CDR2 are SGDLS and YYNGEE. V shed 0 bases, J shed 10 bases, and the junction held 8 bases outside the gene matches. The CDR3 is 16 residues long. The CDR3 is CASSVAMDRGSSPLHF. DNA of the CDR3: TGTGCCAGCAGCGTAGCTATGGACAGGGGTAGCTCACCCCTCCACTTT.

In this sample, this clone turned up a few times. CDR3 sequence (DNA): TGTGCCAGCTCATCCGACAGGGTGAGGGAGACCCAGTACTTC. It encodes CASSSDRVRETQYF. The V call is TRBV18, the J call TRBJ2-5, with TRBD1 matching over 7 bases. Germline V gives CDR1 KGHSH, CDR2 LQKENI. The V and J ends lost 5 bases and 5 bases, in that order; junction bases with no gene match: 8. This CDR3 has 14 residues.

A few counts support this clone. The chain is built from TRBV7-2 and TRBJ1-5; D is undetermined. The CDR3 covers 17 residues. With 1 base removed from V and 1 base from J, the gap between germline ends came to 14 bases. Germline assignment: CDR1 SGHTA and CDR2 FQGNSA. CDR3 region: CASSLDLGSRSNQPQHF. The CDR3 DNA reads TGTGCCAGCAGCTTAGACTTGGGGAGTAGGAGCAATCAGCCCCAGCATTTT.

This chain uses TRBV7-2 with TRBJ2-1; tentatively, D is TRBD2 (6 bases). The CDR3 contains 15 residues. The germline V and J ends were trimmed by 1 base and 9 bases, with 16 bases remaining between them. The germline V gene encodes CDR1 SGHTA and CDR2 FQGNSA. The CDR3 DNA reads as TGTGCCAGCAGCTTAGTGGAGGGTAGCGTGAGTGAGCAGTTCTTC. The encoded protein is CASSLVEGSVSEQFF.

This clone was counted only a few times. The V and J genes are TRBV20-1 and TRBJ1-1; 8 bases agree with TRBD1. This CDR3 comprises 11 residues. Germline-derived CDR1 and CDR2 are DFQATT and SNEGSKA (reference sequence). Trimming removed 6 bases from V and 9 bases from J; junction bases left unmatched: 6. The chain's CDR3 is CSAQDRVQAFF. In DNA form, the CDR3 reads TGCAGTGCCCAGGACAGGGTTCAAGCTTTCTTT.